This entry lists 5 T cell receptor beta chains sequenced from one sample in a study of cytomegalovirus exposure and HLA in healthy donors. The PCR was carried out with 60 Vbeta primers and 13 Jbeta primers. TCRdb's copy holds only in-frame clones and misses some; the assay was immunoSEQ multiplex PCR. Among about 170,000 clones listed, 73% were seen once. The sample comprised PBMCs. The receptors derive from a woman aged 18-29 years in good health and CMV-seropositive.

The J gene is TRBJ1-1, the V gene TRBV27, with 12 bases lining up with TRBD1. Germline trimming cut 4 bases from V and 3 bases from J; bases unmatched to any gene: 3. The CDR3 sequence is 15 residues long. Germline V gives CDR1 MNHEY, CDR2 SMNVEV (reference sequence). CDR3: CASSWDRGLDTEAFF. In DNA form, the CDR3 reads TGTGCCAGCAGTTGGGACAGGGGGCTGGACACTGAAGCTTTCTTT.

To note about this clone: This specimen includes other DNA sequences encoding the same CDR3. The J gene is TRBJ1-5, the V gene TRBV30, with D unresolved. Germline loops: CDR1 GTSNPN, CDR2 SVGIG (reference sequence). With 4 bases removed from V and 5 bases from J, the gap between germline ends came to 12 bases. This CDR3 contains 13 residues. CDR3 sequence reads: CAWTAGGDQPQHF. CDR3 nucleotide sequence: TGTGCCTGGACCGCCGGAGGAGATCAGCCCCAGCATTTT.

This clone showed up just a few times. This chain uses TRBV5-1 with TRBJ2-3; 8 bases line up with TRBD2. Germline trimming cut 5 bases from V and 0 bases from J; bases unmatched to any gene: 2. CDR1 and CDR2 (germline): SGHRS, YFSETQ. The CDR3 totals 14 residues. The CDR3 nucleotides are TGCGCCAGCAGAGCGGGGGTGAGCACAGATACGCAGTATTTT. Translated: CASRAGVSTDTQYF.

J is TRBJ2-3 and V is TRBV10-1, with D perhaps matching TRBD1 (5 bases). The V gene's germline CDR1 is WNHNN and CDR2 SYGVQD (reference sequence). The CDR3 consists of 14 residues. Trimming removed 11 bases from V and 0 bases from J, with 15 bases in between. In DNA form, the CDR3 reads TGCGCCCACGCAGGGTACCCTAGCACAGATACGCAGTATTTT. Translating gives CAHAGYPSTDTQYF.

The chain has TRBV19 and TRBJ2-6; 9 positions match TRBD1. Germline lookup yields CDR1 LNHDA and CDR2 SQIVND (reference sequence). V gave up 0 bases and J gave up 4 bases; unmatched junction bases: 7. This CDR3 comprises 18 residues. The CDR3, as DNA: TGTGCCAGTAGTATAGACGGGACAGGGCTTTACGGGGCCAACGTCCTGACTTTC. It codes for CASSIDGTGLYGANVLTF.